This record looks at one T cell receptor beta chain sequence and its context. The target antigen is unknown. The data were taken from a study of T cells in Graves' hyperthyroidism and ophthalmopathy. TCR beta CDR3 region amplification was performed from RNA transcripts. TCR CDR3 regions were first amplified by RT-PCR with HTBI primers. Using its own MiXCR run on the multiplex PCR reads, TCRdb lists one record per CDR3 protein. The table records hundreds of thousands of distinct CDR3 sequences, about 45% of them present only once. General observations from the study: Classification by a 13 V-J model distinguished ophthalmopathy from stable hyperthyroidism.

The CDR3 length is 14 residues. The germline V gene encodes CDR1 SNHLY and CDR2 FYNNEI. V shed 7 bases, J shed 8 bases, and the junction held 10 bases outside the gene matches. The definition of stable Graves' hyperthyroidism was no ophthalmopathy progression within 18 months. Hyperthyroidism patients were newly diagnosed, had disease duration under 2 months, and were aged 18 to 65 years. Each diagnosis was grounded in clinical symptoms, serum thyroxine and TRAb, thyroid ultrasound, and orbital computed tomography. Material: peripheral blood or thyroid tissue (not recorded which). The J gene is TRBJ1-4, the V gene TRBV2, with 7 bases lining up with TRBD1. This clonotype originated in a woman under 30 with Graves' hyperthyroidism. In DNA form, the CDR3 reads TGTGCCAGCATTGGGCAGGGGGGAAAGGAAAAACTGTTTTTT. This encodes CASIGQGGKEKLFF.